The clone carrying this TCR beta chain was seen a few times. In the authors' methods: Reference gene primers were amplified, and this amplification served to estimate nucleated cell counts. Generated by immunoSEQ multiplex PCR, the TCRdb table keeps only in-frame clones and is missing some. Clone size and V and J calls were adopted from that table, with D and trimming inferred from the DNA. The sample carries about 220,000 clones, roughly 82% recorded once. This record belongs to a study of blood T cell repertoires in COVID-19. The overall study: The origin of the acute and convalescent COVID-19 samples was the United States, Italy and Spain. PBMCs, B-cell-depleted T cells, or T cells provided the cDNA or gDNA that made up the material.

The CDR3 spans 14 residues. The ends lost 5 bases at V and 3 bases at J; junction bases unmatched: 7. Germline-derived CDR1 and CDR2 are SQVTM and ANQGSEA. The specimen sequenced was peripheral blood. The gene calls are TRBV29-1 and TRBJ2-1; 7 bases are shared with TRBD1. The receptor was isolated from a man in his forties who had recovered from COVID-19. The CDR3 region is CSVPEAGGYNEQFF. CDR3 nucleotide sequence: TGCAGCGTTCCCGAGGCAGGGGGCTACAATGAGCAGTTCTTC.